The source of this T cell receptor (beta chain) is a study of cytomegalovirus exposure and HLA in healthy donors (dated 2017 in TCRdb). For the wider study: An earlier analysis of some 600 of the donors reported 276 Gb of sequence data and about 120 million unique TCR beta sequences obtained from around 170 million T cells. To predict cytomegalovirus infection status, the study brought together high-throughput TCR immunosequencing, statistical association of individual TCRs with disease status, and machine learning. The later analysis used no new phenotypic data to find candidate immune exposures, relying instead on TCR beta sequences and their occurrence across donors. Every repertoire in the discovery cohort had been generated on one and the same sequencing platform. Typing coverage varied by locus: about 629-630 donors for A, B, C, DRB1 and DQB1; roughly 520 for DQA1; approximately 610 for DPA1; about 450 for DPB1. The genetic ancestry cluster associated with self-reported Caucasian donors included 70% to 85% of the approximately 400 genotyped donors. The T cell repertoires of under 750 subjects were profiled by immunosequencing and related to cytomegalovirus serostatus. In a later genetic analysis, genome-wide SNP genotypes for about three fifths of the roughly 670 donors were used, and that subset was treated as a discovery cohort. In a later analysis, previously published TCR beta repertoires from fewer than 750 donors were re-analyzed and high-resolution HLA genotyping was added so that TCR occurrence patterns could be studied. Donor age, sex, ethnicity and CMV serostatus were collected together with the repertoire data. Across about 380 genotyped donors of the cohort, an average of about 240,000 unique TCR beta nucleotide sequences per donor were sequenced, and about a sixth of those sequences were non-productive. In an earlier analysis of roughly 600 of the donors, high-throughput TCR beta sequencing was used to judge whether each TCR beta V gene segment behaved as functional or pseudogenic. Roughly five DR-DQ haplotypes were handled as single units for association and clustering, since linkage in the cohort was strong. HLA typing covered class I and class II loci at four-digit resolution. The study aimed to test whether signatures of past pathogen exposure could be identified by cataloging public T cell receptors. About 310 gigabases of sequencing data and tens of millions of unique TCR sequences were included in an early release covering about 620 HLA-typed donors. Along with the 666-subject first cohort, a separate validation cohort of 120 different subjects was used.

The method behind the library was the immunoSEQ multiplex PCR assay. A mixture of 60 forward primers for TCR Vbeta segments and 13 reverse primers for TCR Jbeta segments was used in the multiplex PCR. Amplification of the CDR3 region of rearranged TCR beta genes was performed with a multiplex PCR assay on genomic DNA. On the Illumina HiSeq System, the amplified TCR beta libraries were sequenced as 87-base-pair reads. Per the authors' processing: A later analysis tallied tens of millions of unique TCR beta chains across the 600 to 700 repertoires, and around 12 million of those chains were shared by two or more donors. Raw reads were error-corrected and collapsed into unique sequences by a nearest-neighbor algorithm in which closely related sequences were merged to remove PCR and sequencing errors. V, D and J gene segments were assigned by aligning CDR3 sequences to IMGT reference sequences. For a sequence to be retained, a match of at least six nucleotides was required to both a V gene segment and a J gene segment. A rearrangement counted as productive if the CDR3 had no stop codons and remained in frame with V and J, and every other rearrangement counted as non-productive. Following IMGT convention, CDR3 was defined as the stretch from the second conserved V-encoded cysteine up to the conserved J-encoded phenylalanine. Sequences without an unambiguous match to a single V gene segment were excluded from the earlier analysis of almost 600 of the donors. An earlier analysis of over 450 of the donors classified V segments as functional when productive rearrangements were above 56.7% and as segregating when the standard deviation between donors was above 5%. A statistical classification framework was built to diagnose cytomegalovirus status from the catalog of TCR beta chain sequences. A later analysis assigned V and J genes by comparing TCR nucleotide sequences with IMGT/GENE-DB human TR gene sequences. In a later analysis, CDR3 sequences and most-parsimonious VDJ recombination scenarios were assigned using the TCRdist pipeline. In a later analysis, every TCR beta chain was defined by the combination of its CDR3 amino acid sequence and its V-gene family, and reads without a unique V-gene family were dropped. In a later analysis, 450 to 600 highly shared, low-generation-probability nucleotide sequences were removed to address suspected cross-contamination and a sequencing artifact. In a later analysis, a clonal expansion index was calculated for each public chain from normalized within-repertoire ranks of inferred template counts. In a later analysis, generation probabilities were computed with a VDJ recombination model fitted to out-of-frame rearrangements, and the resulting probabilities were checked against IGoR. In a later analysis, TCR-TCR, TCR-HLA and TCR-CMV co-occurrence was scored with hypergeometric tests, and a repertoire-size bias correction was applied to TCR pairs. False discovery rates were estimated in a later analysis by permuting HLA or CMV assignments 20 times. In a later analysis, co-occurring TCRs were grouped with DBSCAN, and TCRdist sequence similarity was added when clustering was performed within HLA-allele-positive subsets. Repertoires with fewer than 30,000 or more than 120,000 public chains, plus five repertoires with anomalous nucleotide sharing, were excluded from co-occurrence clustering. Sourced from immuneACCESS, this table was stored by TCRdb with only in-frame sequences that have V and J called. A share of the clones is absent; for the studies checked, an unresolved V gene accounts for under half, and the remainder has no known explanation. V and J calls and clone size are as listed in that table; D and trimming were resolved from the DNA. The sample table contains more than 150,000 clones; only one count was recorded for 65% to 85% of them. Around 1.4% of the sample is in the top ten clones.

The cohort was made up of roughly 670 healthy bone marrow donors. At the time of sampling, all cohort members were nominally healthy, though unrecorded immune exposures were likely present. The donor tested CMV seropositive and was one of the 289 seropositive cohort members. Every donor gave a peripheral blood sample, and the peripheral blood mononuclear cells from that sample were used for TCR beta sequencing. Genomic DNA was extracted from the blood cell samples with the Qiagen DNeasy Blood Extraction Kit. Overall study results and their limits: In a later analysis, HLA-associated TCR beta chains showed more clonal expansion and lower generation probabilities than non-associated chains that were equally common. In this cohort, only TCR beta chains were sequenced, and detectable features were limited by the absence of alpha or paired-chain data. Assigning TCR associations to individual alleles was difficult when HLA alleles, especially DR and DQ, strongly co-occurred. In vitro tests confirmed that a few of the cytomegalovirus-associated TCR beta chains recognize cytomegalovirus antigens. The classifier was reported to diagnose cytomegalovirus status with high specificity and sensitivity in both the original and validation cohorts. While some public TCRs were present in many individuals, most TCR sequences turned up only very rarely across donors. Because HLA typing was unavailable for some donors at each locus, only the typed subset was used in association tests. A later analysis found that TCR association rates varied across HLA loci, with DRB1 alleles showing the most associated TCRs and HLA-C alleles the fewest. A later analysis associated 16,951 TCR beta sequences with specific HLA alleles at a false discovery rate of 0.05. In an earlier analysis of approximately 600 of the donors, most TCR beta V segments were observed in productive rearrangements about 87% or about 30% of the time, broadly matching IMGT annotations. A cluster of highly shared sequence variants was judged likely to represent a technical artifact of the sequencing pipeline. Several of the top co-occurrence clusters appeared to be linked to parvovirus B19, influenza, CMV and Epstein-Barr virus, according to a later analysis. Because the 87-base-pair reads could not distinguish some IMGT-functional V segments, including TRBV6-2 and TRBV6-3, those segments were excluded. The only immune exposure information available for the cohort was CMV serostatus. Because counts were too low, about 18 rarely observed V segments, including chromosome 9 orphons, were excluded from the earlier analysis of several hundred of the donors. The authors suggested that the approach could potentially be generalized to other disease states and immunological phenotypes. Most CMV-associated TCR beta chains appeared to be HLA-restricted in a later analysis, and the HLA associations seemed to be driven largely by CMV exposure. The study listed 164 TCR beta chains as associated with cytomegalovirus. Sequencing depth was assumed to be roughly uniform across donors in the presence/absence analyses, though that assumption may not hold. A further reported finding was that TCR beta sequences accurately predicted the HLA-A and HLA-B alleles for most subjects in the first cohort. Correlated functional status among segregating V segments might reflect linkage disequilibrium, but an unknown experimental factor could not be ruled out. Compared with the roughly 710-donor mean, donors in an Asian-associated ancestry cluster had fewer N-insertions in productive TCRs, according to a later genetic analysis. In a later genetic analysis, a missense DCLRE1C variant was associated with V-gene and J-gene trimming of TCR beta chains, and the association was replicated in an independent cohort.

About this clone: There is no known antigen for this receptor. No base quality values were provided; no much bigger clone lies one nucleotide off.

The cysteine opens and the phenylalanine closes a CDR3 of 15 amino acids. Only CDR3 DNA remains: 45 bases, in frame from the first base. Taken from the germline V gene, the CDR1 and CDR2 loops are MGHRA and YSYEKL. V loses 5 bases, J loses 4 bases, and the germline ends lie 16 bases apart. The TCR sequence derives from a girl aged 5 to 17 in good health and CMV-seropositive. The sample consisted of PBMCs. The rearranged chain carries TRBV4-1 and TRBJ2-3; the best D guess is TRBD2, with 7 bases matching. The nucleotides are TGCGCCAGCAGCTACTCGTTCGGGGGGCCAGATACGCAGTATTTT. Translated, it reads CASSYSFGGPDTQYF.